The entry below describes one T cell receptor (beta chain). The data were obtained in a study of blood T cells in healthy people across ages. The length of the CDR3 is 15 residues. V lost 4 bases and J lost 8, with 19 bases in between. Germline-derived CDR1 and CDR2 are KGHDR and SFDVKD. Through a sample-barcoded 5' primer and a J-beta primer mix, a second PCR was run for roughly 7 to 12 cycles. A template-switch adaptor that had 12 random nucleotides put a tag on each cDNA molecule. TCRdb ran MiXCR on the 5' RACE reads and lists one entry per CDR3 protein. The sample holds approximately 1.5 million distinct CDR3 sequences, approximately 43% seen once.

The sample was blood. J is TRBJ1-2 and V is TRBV24-1; D is undetermined. This sequence originates from a woman in her late teens or twenties in good health. The CDR3 region has the DNA TGTGCCACCAGTGACCCGGGAATCGGCGGTGGGGGCTACACCTTC. This encodes CATSDPGIGGGGYTF.